This passage covers 18 T cell receptor beta chains from one sample sequenced in a study of blood T cell repertoires in COVID-19. The method was immunoSEQ multiplex PCR; TCRdb's version includes in-frame clones alone and lacks a portion of them. The table has 80,000 to 130,000 clones, 90% to 95% seen once; the top ten hold 0.85% to 1%. The sequencing input was peripheral blood. All receptors come from a man aged 60 to 75 with acute or convalescent COVID-19.

J is TRBJ2-3 and V is TRBV19; 12 bases match TRBD2. The CDR3 has 16 residues. Germline trimming cut 5 bases from V and 5 bases from J; bases unmatched to any gene: 8. Germline V gene sequence: CDR1 LNHDA, CDR2 SQIVND (reference sequence). CDR3 sequence: CASSGRLAGVIDTQYF. In nucleotides, the CDR3 is TGTGCCAGTAGTGGGAGACTAGCGGGAGTTATAGATACGCAGTATTTT.

In nucleotides, the CDR3 is TGTGCCAGAAGCTTGGGCGTTCACTATGGCTACACCTTC. Protein sequence: CARSLGVHYGYTF. The rearrangement links TRBV5-3 to TRBJ1-2; D not resolved. TRBV5-3 is recorded as an ORF, its role being uncertain. The CDR3 is 13 residues long. Trimming took 0 bases from V and 3 from J, leaving 6 bases between them.

The chain carries TRBV19 and TRBJ1-6; no reliable D call. V shed 4 bases and J shed 6 bases, with 22 bases lying between them. In germline, CDR1 is LNHDA, CDR2 SQIVND (reference sequence). The CDR3 length is 18 residues. CDR3 nucleotides: TGTGCCAGTAGTACTCGAGCTTCCTTACGGGGAGGTAATTCACCCCTCCACTTT. This encodes CASSTRASLRGGNSPLHF.

This sequence joins TRBV5-6 and TRBJ1-3; tentatively, D is TRBD1 (5 bases). There are 15 residues in the CDR3. Germline V CDR1 and CDR2: SGHDT, YYEEEE. V was cut by 1 base and J by 3 bases, with 11 bases left in between. CDR3 loop: CASSLRGTGGNTIYF. The CDR3 coding sequence is TGTGCCAGCAGCTTGCGGGGGACCGGTGGAAACACCATATATTTT.

V is TRBV18 and J is TRBJ2-1, with 10 bases lining up with TRBD2. This CDR3 is 14 amino acids long. CDR1 KGHSH and CDR2 LQKENI come from the germline V gene. The V and J ends lost 7 bases and 9 bases, in that order; junction bases with no gene match: 9. The CDR3 DNA follows: TGTGCCAGCTTGACTAGCGGGCGTCGAGGTGAGCAGTTCTTC. This translates into CASLTSGRRGEQFF.

This clone was counted once. The rearrangement joins TRBV5-4 to TRBJ2-7, with 8 positions matching TRBD1. Germline assignment: CDR1 SGHNT and CDR2 YYREEE (reference sequence). CDR3 length equals 15 residues. J gave up 3 bases and V 4 bases, and 9 bases lay outside the gene matches. The CDR3 nucleotides read TGTGCCAGCAGCCCACGGACAGGGACGGGCTACGAGCAGTACTTC. Translating gives CASSPRTGTGYEQYF.

The V and J genes are TRBV10-1 and TRBJ1-1, with 8 bases lining up with TRBD1. This CDR3 region has 14 residues. V was clipped by 1 base and J by 4 bases; unmatched bases: 2. From germline, CDR1 is WNHNN and CDR2 SYGVQD (reference sequence). The CDR3 reads CASSEYQGATEAFF. CDR3 DNA sequence: TGCGCCAGCAGTGAGTATCAGGGGGCCACTGAAGCTTTCTTT.

The chain couples TRBV2 to TRBJ1-6; 7 bases agree with TRBD1. Germline loops: CDR1 SNHLY, CDR2 FYNNEI. Unmatched junction bases numbered 9, after V lost 5 bases and J lost 8 bases. The CDR3 runs 15 residues. CDR3 residues: CASSTGRGQDSPLHF. As DNA, the CDR3 is TGTGCCAGCAGTACCGGAAGGGGGCAGGATTCACCCCTCCACTTT.

The chain recombines TRBV7-4 with TRBJ2-7; 9 bases agree with TRBD1. The CDR3 runs to 10 residues. Germline assignment: CDR1 SGHVT and CDR2 SQSDAQ. V shed 11 bases, J shed 7 bases, and the junction held 3 bases outside the gene matches. The CDR3 region is CAGQGREQYV. CDR3 nucleotides: TGTGCCGGACAGGGGCGAGAGCAGTACGTC.

This clone is a singleton in its sample. The chain recombines TRBV9 with TRBJ1-1, with TRBD1 matching 8 bases. The germline V gene has CDR1 SGDLS and CDR2 YYNGEE. The CDR3 sequence is 14 residues long. Trimming at V came to 4 bases and at J to 4 bases, leaving 6 bases not matched to a gene. CDR3 sequence reads: CASSPGGAVTEAFF. The CDR3 DNA reads as TGTGCCAGCAGCCCAGGGGGCGCAGTCACTGAAGCTTTCTTT.

The V and J genes are TRBV10-3 and TRBJ1-1; D is unclear. Trimming shortened V by 0 bases and J by 6 bases, and 5 bases separated the two germline ends. The CDR3 covers 12 residues. Per germline, CDR1 ENHRY and CDR2 SYGVKD. The CDR3 is CAISESSAEAFF. The DNA of the CDR3 is TGTGCCATCAGTGAGTCGAGCGCTGAAGCTTTCTTT.

The chain couples TRBV10-3 to TRBJ2-3; D remains ambiguous. The germline gives CDR1 ENHRY, CDR2 SYGVKD. V dropped 3 bases and J dropped 0 bases, with 4 bases sitting between them. CDR3 length equals 13 residues. The DNA for the CDR3 is TGTGCCATCAGTGAAGCTAGCACAGATACGCAGTATTTT. It is translated as CAISEASTDTQYF.

J is TRBJ1-2 and V is TRBV28, with D possibly being TRBD1 (6 bases). Between the trimmed V and J ends, which lost 6 bases and 8 bases, there was a span of 16 bases. The CDR3 covers 13 residues. CDR1 is MDHEN, CDR2 SYDVKM, per germline. CDR3 in DNA: TGTGCCAGCAGCCCCCCGAGGGGGTACGGCTACACCTTC. Encoded protein: CASSPPRGYGYTF.

The chain joins TRBV3-1 (or the pseudogene TRBV3-2) to TRBJ2-3, with a tentative D call TRBD2 (5 bases). CDR3 length equals 12 residues. Trimming stripped 3 bases from V and 8 bases from J, with 9 bases between. CDR1 is LGHDT, CDR2 YNNKEL, per germline (reference sequence). The CDR3 nucleotides are TGTGCCAGCAGCCAGAGGGAAGGTACGCAGTATTTT. It is translated as CASSQREGTQYF.

The gene calls are TRBV4-2 and TRBJ2-5; weak D call: TRBD2 (6 bases). This CDR3 has 16 residues. With 1 base removed from V and 6 bases from J, the gap between germline ends came to 18 bases. Germline values: CDR1 LGHNA, CDR2 YNFKEQ. The CDR3 reads CASSQGREAFGQTQYF. DNA of the CDR3: TGTGCCAGCAGCCAAGGGCGGGAAGCCTTTGGGCAGACCCAGTACTTC.

This sequence joins TRBV6-5 and TRBJ1-4; 9 positions match TRBD1. The J segment lost 7 bases and the V segment lost 6 bases, leaving 3 bases of the junction unmatched. The CDR3 has 13 residues. Germline V gene lookup returns CDR1 MNHEY and CDR2 SVGAGI. The CDR3: CASRDRGVEKLFF. Here the CDR3 DNA reads TGTGCCAGCAGGGACAGGGGAGTTGAAAAACTGTTTTTT.

The chain uses TRBV4-1 and TRBJ2-1; maybe TRBD1 (6 bases). The CDR3 is 14 amino acids. Trimming cost V 0 bases and J 7 bases, with 10 bases left between them. Germline V gene data show CDR1 as MGHRA and CDR2 as YSYEKL. The CDR3 DNA follows: TGCGCCAGCAGCCAAGATGGGACAACTAATGAGCAGTTCTTC. This gives the protein CASSQDGTTNEQFF.

This chain uses TRBV6-2 or TRBV6-3 with TRBJ2-5; tentative D call: TRBD1 (8 bases). CDR1 is MNHEY, CDR2 SVGEGT, per germline. V was trimmed by 6 bases and J by 7 bases, leaving 15 bases between them. The CDR3 is 13 residues long. This CDR3 reads CASSLDREGTQYF. The CDR3 region has the DNA TGTGCCAGCAGCTTGGACAGGGAGGGGACCCAGTACTTC.